This TCR beta chain was obtained from a study of T-cell memory formation after mild COVID-19. Study background: Clusters were largely donor specific.

TCRdb re-derived calls from the 5' RACE reads in MiXCR, one entry per CDR3 protein. Here the sample spans roughly 130,000 distinct CDR3 sequences, approximately 15% being singletons. The CDR3 runs to 13 residues. Trimming pared 3 bases from V and 2 bases from J, leaving 10 bases between. The germline CDR1 and CDR2 sequences are DFQATT and SNEGSKA (reference sequence). The V and J genes are TRBV20-1 and TRBJ1-2; D is undetermined. The specimen was PBMCs or a T cell subset sorted from them (not recorded which). This sequence was found in an adult woman who had mild COVID-19 (a few samples of this study predate the infection). Cell type and time point are not known. CDR3 nucleotides: TGCAGTGCTAGGATCGCGAGGAACTATGGCTACACCTTC. It is translated as CSARIARNYGYTF.